A selection of T cell receptor beta chains follows, all from one sample in a study of shared clonotypes between healthy human individuals. Sequenced by immunoSEQ multiplex PCR; TCRdb stores in-frame clones only, minus some. The sample shows about 2 million clones, roughly 94% of them seen only once. Source material: naive CD8+ T cells sorted from blood. The receptors were gathered from a man younger than 35 in good health. CDR3s include the opening cysteine and the closing phenylalanine or tryptophan. D genes are given only for firm matches. A row's size may be missing; if present it is once, few, many or a size class.

d_gene	abundance	v_gene	j_gene	CDR3nt	CDR3aa
TRBD2	once	TRBV2	TRBJ2-3	TGTGCCAGCAGTGGGCCTAGCGGGGGGGCCGGGGAGCACGCAGATACGCAGTATTTT	CASSGPSGGAGEHADTQYF
TRBD1	.	TRBV5-1	TRBJ2-2	TGCGCCAGCAGCCGGACAGGGGCCGAGGGGGAGCTGTTTTTT	CASSRTGAEGELFF
TRBD2	.	TRBV11-1	TRBJ2-2	TGTGCCAGCAGCCCCGGACTAGCAGACACCGGGGAGCTGTTTTTT	CASSPGLADTGELFF
.	.	TRBV28	TRBJ2-7	TGTGCCAGCAGTTCTCAGGGCCACCCCGTTTTTGACGAGCAGTACTTC	CASSSQGHPVFDEQYF
TRBD1	.	TRBV28	TRBJ1-5	TGTGCCAGCAGTTTGGGGACAGGGGGCTCATATAGCAATCAGCCCCAGCATTTT	CASSLGTGGSYSNQPQHF
TRBD1	.	TRBV5-1	TRBJ2-7	TGCGCCAGCAGCCCGAGGACAGGGGGTATCGACGAGCAGTACTTC	CASSPRTGGIDEQYF
.	.	TRBV11-2	TRBJ2-2	TGTGCCAGCAGCCTCTGGACCGGTAACACCGGGGAGCTGTTTTTT	CASSLWTGNTGELFF
.	.	TRBV7-8	TRBJ2-7	TGTGCCAGCAGGACCTACTACGAGCAGTACTTC	CASRTYYEQYF
.	.	TRBV7-9	TRBJ1-4	TGTGCCAGCAGCCCCCCCGCAAGGGCGGGGGGGCCGGGTAATGAAAAACTGTTTTTT	CASSPPARAGGPGNEKLFF
.	.	TRBV5-8	TRBJ1-1	TGTGCCAGCAGCTTGGGGGCAAGATTT	CASSLGARF
.	few	TRBV6-6	TRBJ1-2	TGTGCCAGCAGTTACACGACAGATCTCGCATATGGCTACACCTTC	CASSYTTDLAYGYTF
TRBD2	once	TRBV7-8	TRBJ2-7	TGTGCCAGCAGCTTAGGACTAGCGGCTTCCTACGAGCAGTACTTC	CASSLGLAASYEQYF
.	.	TRBV7-3	TRBJ1-1	TGTGCCAGCAGCTTAATGAACACCCCAGCCCCGAACACTGAAGCTTTCTTT	CASSLMNTPAPNTEAFF
.	.	TRBV5-6	TRBJ1-4	TGTGCCAGCAGCTTGGGAGGTACAACTAATGAAAAACTGTTTTTT	CASSLGGTTNEKLFF
.	.	TRBV13	TRBJ2-7	TGTGCCAGCAGCCAGACCAGGGGAGGGGCCTACGAGCAGTACTTC	CASSQTRGGAYEQYF
.	.	TRBV7-2	TRBJ2-7	TGTGCCAGCAGCTTAGGTTCAGCGCCCACCTACGAGCAGTACTTC	CASSLGSAPTYEQYF
.	.	TRBV2	TRBJ2-7	TGTGCCAGCAGTCCTTGGGACATGTACGAGCAGTACTTC	CASSPWDMYEQYF
.	.	TRBV6-1	TRBJ2-2	TGTGCCAGCGGCAGCGTTGTGGATTTT	CASGSVVDF
.	.	TRBV5-8	TRBJ2-1	TGTGCCAGCAGCCCGGACGTAAACTACAATGAGCAGTTCTTC	CASSPDVNYNEQFF
.	.	TRBV4-1	TRBJ1-1	TGCGCCAGCAACAACGGGGCAGCGTGGAACACTGAAGCTTTCTTT	CASNNGAAWNTEAFF
.	.	TRBV30	TRBJ2-2	TGTGCCTGGAGTCTCGGCTCCGGGGAGCTGTTTTTT	CAWSLGSGELFF
.	.	TRBV6-1	TRBJ1-1	TGTGCCAGCAGTGAAGTAGACCGGCCTATGAACACTGAAGCTTTCTTT	CASSEVDRPMNTEAFF
.	.	TRBV11-2	TRBJ2-2	TGTGCCAGCAGCTTATTTTTCGAGGTGGACGGTCGGAGCACCGGGGAGCTGTTTTTT	CASSLFFEVDGRSTGELFF
.	once	TRBV7-8	TRBJ2-7	TGTGCCAGCAGCGGGGGCCTCCCACCCTACGAGCAGTACTTC	CASSGGLPPYEQYF
.	.	TRBV19	TRBJ1-1	TGTGCCAGTAGTATCCGGGTAGGGGACACTGAAGCTTTCTTT	CASSIRVGDTEAFF
TRBD1	.	TRBV25-1	TRBJ2-7	TGTGCCAGCAGGATGACAGGGTCTGCCTACGAGCAGTACTTC	CASRMTGSAYEQYF
.	.	TRBV2	TRBJ2-5	TGTGCCAGCAGTGAGGGGAGCGAGACCCAGTACTTC	CASSEGSETQYF
TRBD2	.	TRBV7-6	TRBJ2-3	TGTGCCAGCAGCTTAGTGGTAGCGGGAGGCACAGATACGCAGTATTTT	CASSLVVAGGTDTQYF
.	.	TRBV30	TRBJ1-5	TGTGCCTGGACCGGGGGGTCGGGCAATCAGCCCCAGCATTTT	CAWTGGSGNQPQHF
TRBD2	.	TRBV5-1	TRBJ2-3	TGCGCCAGCAGCCCTCGGACTAGCGGGGGGGCCAGTGATACGCAGTATTTT	CASSPRTSGGASDTQYF
.	few	TRBV5-8	TRBJ1-5	TGTGCCAGCAGCTTGGACTGGGGCAATCAGCCCCAGCATTTT	CASSLDWGNQPQHF
.	.	TRBV29-1	TRBJ1-1	TGCACCTCGGCGGGCCCGGGGAACACTGAAGCTTTCTTT	CTSAGPGNTEAFF
TRBD1	.	TRBV6-5	TRBJ2-2	TGTGCCAGCAGTGCTCGGACAGGGGGCACCGGGGAGCTGTTTTTT	CASSARTGGTGELFF
.	.	TRBV9	TRBJ2-3	TGTGCCAGCAGCGTCGCGGACTTCCAATCTAGCACAGATACGCAGTATTTT	CASSVADFQSSTDTQYF
TRBD1	.	TRBV5-5	TRBJ2-3	TGTGCCAGCAGCACCGACAGGGCCAGCACAGATACGCAGTATTTT	CASSTDRASTDTQYF
.	.	TRBV7-9	TRBJ2-2	TGTGCCAGCAGCCTAGGCACTCTGACAGAAACGAACACCGGGGAGCTGTTTTTT	CASSLGTLTETNTGELFF
.	.	TRBV29-1	TRBJ2-5	TGCAGCGTTGAGCTGCGGTTAGAAGAGACCCAGTACTTC	CSVELRLEETQYF
.	once	TRBV29-1	TRBJ1-2	TGCAGCGTTGTCCCAGCTAACTATGGCTACACCTTC	CSVVPANYGYTF
.	.	TRBV4-1	TRBJ1-5	TGCGCCAGCAGCCCCCGAGCAGGTTATCAGCCCCAGCATTTT	CASSPRAGYQPQHF
.	.	TRBV7-9	TRBJ2-1	TGTGCCAGCAGCTTAGTTGACTACAATGAGCAGTTCTTC	CASSLVDYNEQFF
.	.	TRBV7-9	TRBJ2-5	TGTGCCAGCAGCTTATCGAACGGAGAGACCCAGTACTTC	CASSLSNGETQYF
.	.	TRBV30	TRBJ1-4	TGTGCCTCGGAGGGGGCAACTAATGAAAAACTGTTTTTT	CASEGATNEKLFF